This TCR beta chain stems from a study of T-cell memory formation after mild COVID-19. Constant-segment primers served in 5'RACE that generated TCR alpha and TCR beta cDNA libraries bearing sample barcodes and UMIs. TCRdb re-called the 5' RACE reads through MiXCR, storing one row per CDR3 protein. Of about 240,000 distinct CDR3 sequences listed, 8% to 9.5% are singletons. The CDR3 extends over 14 amino acids. Trimming left V 6 bases short and J 5 bases short, with 16 bases between. Details on this clonotype: The antigen is not known.

Overall study findings and caveats: Contracting clones localized mainly to CM and EM when CD4+ and mainly to EMRA when CD8+. Clones that got smaller from day 15 to 85 had even CD4/CD8, while clones growing later tipped toward CD4+.

The sample comprised PBMCs or a T cell subset sorted from them (not recorded which). This receptor was taken from a man younger than 30 who had mild COVID-19 (a few samples of this study predate the infection). Cell type and time point are not known. This rearrangement joins TRBV12-3 or TRBV12-4 to TRBJ1-1; D perhaps matches TRBD1 (6 bases). The CDR3 bases are TGTGCCAGCAGGAGGGGGGCGTCTAGAACTGAAGCTTTCTTT. Translated, it gives CASRRGASRTEAFF.